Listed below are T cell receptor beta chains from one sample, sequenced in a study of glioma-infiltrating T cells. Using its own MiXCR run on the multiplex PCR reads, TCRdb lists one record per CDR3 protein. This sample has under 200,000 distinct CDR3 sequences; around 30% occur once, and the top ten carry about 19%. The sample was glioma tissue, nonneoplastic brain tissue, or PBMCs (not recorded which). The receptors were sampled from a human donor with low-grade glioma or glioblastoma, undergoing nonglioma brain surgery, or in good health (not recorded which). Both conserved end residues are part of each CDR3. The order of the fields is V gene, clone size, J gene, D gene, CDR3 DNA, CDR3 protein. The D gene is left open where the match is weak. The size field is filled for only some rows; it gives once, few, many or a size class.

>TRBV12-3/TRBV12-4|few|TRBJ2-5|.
TGTGCCAGCAGTTTAAGGGTCGCAGGGCCGCGGGAGACCCAGTACTTC
CASSLRVAGPRETQYF
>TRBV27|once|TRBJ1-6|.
TGTGCCAGTAGTCCCCCCGACAGACAGCCATCACCCCTCAACTTT
CASSPPDRQPSPLNF
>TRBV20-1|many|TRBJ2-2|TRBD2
TGCAGTGCTAGTGGGACTAAGGCCGGGGAGCTGTTTTTT
CSASGTKAGELFF
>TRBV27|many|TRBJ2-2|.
TGTGCCAGCAGCTTTAGGGCTATTGGGGAGCTGTTTTTT
CASSFRAIGELFF
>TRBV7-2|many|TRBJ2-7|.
TGTGCCAGCAGCTTAGCACGGTATTACGAGCAGTACTTC
CASSLARYYEQYF
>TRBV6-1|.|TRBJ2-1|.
TGTGCCAGCAGCGAAGGGACAAGGCACTCGATCTACGAGCAGTTCTTC
CASSEGTRHSIYEQFF
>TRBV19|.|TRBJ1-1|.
TGTGCCAGTAGGGGTCCGGTCAAAAACACTGAAGCTTTCTTT
CASRGPVKNTEAFF
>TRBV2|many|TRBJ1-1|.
TGTGCCAGCAACGCAGGGATAAGAGAAGCTTTCTTT
CASNAGIREAFF
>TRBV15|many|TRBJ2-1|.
TGTGCCACCAGCAGAGAAGCCGGGACACGGTACAATGAGCAGTTCTTC
CATSREAGTRYNEQFF
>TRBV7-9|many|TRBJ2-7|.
TGTGCCAGCAGCGACGACGGATACGAGCAGTACTTC
CASSDDGYEQYF
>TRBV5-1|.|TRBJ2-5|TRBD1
TGCGCCAGCAGCCCGGACAGGCCGTCCGTCCAAGAGACCCAGTACTTC
CASSPDRPSVQETQYF
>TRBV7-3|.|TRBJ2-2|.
TGTGCCAGCAGCGTGCAGTCGAACACCGGGGGGCTGTTTTTT
CASSVQSNTGGLFF
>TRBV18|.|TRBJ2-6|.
TGTGCCAGCTCACCACCGACATCCTCTGGGGCCAACGTCCTGACTTTC
CASSPPTSSGANVLTF
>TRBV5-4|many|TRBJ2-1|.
TGTGCCAGCAGCACGCTAGCGCTCTACAATGAGCAGTTCTTC
CASSTLALYNEQFF
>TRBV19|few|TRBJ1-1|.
TGTGCCAGTAGTTCCGGGGTGATGAACACTGAAGCTTTCTTT
CASSSGVMNTEAFF
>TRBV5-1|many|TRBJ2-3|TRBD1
TGCGCCAGCAGCAACCCACAGGGGGACTCCCATACGCAGTATTTT
CASSNPQGDSHTQYF
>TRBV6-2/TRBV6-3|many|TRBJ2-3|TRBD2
TGTGCCAGCAGTTACTCGACTACTAGCGGGAAGGCAGATACGCAGTATTTT
CASSYSTTSGKADTQYF
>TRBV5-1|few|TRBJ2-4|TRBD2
TGCGCCAGCAGCTTGAGGCCTAGCGGGACTATGGACATTCAGTACTTC
CASSLRPSGTMDIQYF
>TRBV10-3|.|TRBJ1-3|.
TGTGCCATCAGTGAGTCGACAGCTGACTCTGGAAACACCATATATTTT
CAISESTADSGNTIYF
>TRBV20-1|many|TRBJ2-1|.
TGCAGTGCTAGCGGTAGCTACAATGAGCAGTTCTTC
CSASGSYNEQFF
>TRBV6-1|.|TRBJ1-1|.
TGTGCCAGCAGGATTAGCGTGATCAACACTGAAGCTTTCTTT
CASRISVINTEAFF
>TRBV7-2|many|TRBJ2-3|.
TGTGCCAGCAGCTTAGGCTCCCCTAGCACAGATACGCAGTATTTT
CASSLGSPSTDTQYF
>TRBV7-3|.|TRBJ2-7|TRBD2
TGTGCCAGCAGATTGACTAGCGGGAGGGAACTCGGCGAGCAGTACTTC
CASRLTSGRELGEQYF
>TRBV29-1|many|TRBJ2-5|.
TGCAGCGTTGGAGGACAGATTGGGGAGACCCAGTACTTC
CSVGGQIGETQYF
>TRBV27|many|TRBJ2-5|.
TGTGCCAGCAGTTTATTCCCGACTAGTACCCACCAAGAGACCCAGTACTTC
CASSLFPTSTHQETQYF
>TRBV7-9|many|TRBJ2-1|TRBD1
TGTGCCAGCAGCTCCGTGACAGGGCTCTACAATGAGCAGTTCTTC
CASSSVTGLYNEQFF
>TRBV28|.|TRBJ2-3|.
TGTTCCAGCAGTTCTCCGAGGGGCCTATCGCATTATTTT
CSSSSPRGLSHYF
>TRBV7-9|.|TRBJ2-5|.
TGTGCCAGCAGCTTAATGGAGATCCAAGAGACCCAGTACTTC
CASSLMEIQETQYF
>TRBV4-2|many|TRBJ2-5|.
TGTGCCAGCAGCCAAGGCGGGACGATCCAAGAGACCCAGTACTTC
CASSQGGTIQETQYF
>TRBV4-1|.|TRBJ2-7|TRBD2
TGTGCCAGCAGCCGTGGGACTAGCGGAACCTACGAGCAGTACTTC
CASSRGTSGTYEQYF
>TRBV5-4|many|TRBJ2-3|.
TGTGCCAGCTCGGGTGTCGATACGCAGTATTTT
CASSGVDTQYF
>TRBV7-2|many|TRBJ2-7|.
TGTGCCAGCAGCTTCTCCGACGGAAACTACGAGCAGTACTTC
CASSFSDGNYEQYF
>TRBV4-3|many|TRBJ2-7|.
TGCGCCAGCAGCCAAGGGGTAGGACTCGGATACGAGCAGTACTTC
CASSQGVGLGYEQYF
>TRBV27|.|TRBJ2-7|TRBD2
TGTGCCAGCAGTCCTAGCGGGATGATGCTCTACGAGCATTACTTC
CASSPSGMMLYEHYF
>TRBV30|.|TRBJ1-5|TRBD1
TGTGCCTGGAGGGGACAGAGCAATCAGCCCCAGCATTTT
CAWRGQSNQPQHF
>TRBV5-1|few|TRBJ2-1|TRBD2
TGCGCCAGCACCCCCGCGCCCATAGCGGGAGGGAGCGGTGAGCAGTTCTTC
CASTPAPIAGGSGEQFF
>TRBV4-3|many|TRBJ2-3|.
TGCGCCAGCAGCCAAGAGGCGAATACGCAGTATTTT
CASSQEANTQYF
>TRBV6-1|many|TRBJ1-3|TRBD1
TGTGCCAGCACCCAGTCGAGGGACAGGGGGGGAAACACCATATATTTT
CASTQSRDRGGNTIYF
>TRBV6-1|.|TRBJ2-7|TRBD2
TGTGCCAGCAGTCCGCTCAGGACTAGCGGGAGTAGCGAGCAGTACTTC
CASSPLRTSGSSEQYF
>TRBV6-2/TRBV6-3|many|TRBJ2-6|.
TGTGCCAGCAGTTACCTTTGGGGGTCTGGGGCCAACGTCCTGACTTTC
CASSYLWGSGANVLTF
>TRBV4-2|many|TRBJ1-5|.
TGTGCCAGCAGCCAAGTCGCCGGGGATCAGCCCCAGCATTTT
CASSQVAGDQPQHF
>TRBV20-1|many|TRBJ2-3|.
TGCAGTGCTAGTGGCCTCACAGATACGCAGTATTTT
CSASGLTDTQYF
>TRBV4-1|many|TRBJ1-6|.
TGCGCCAGCAGCCTGCAGATTTATAATTCACCCCTCCACTTT
CASSLQIYNSPLHF
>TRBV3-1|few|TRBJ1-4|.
TGTGCCAGCAGCCAAGCGGGGGAGGAAAAACTGTTTTTT
CASSQAGEEKLFF
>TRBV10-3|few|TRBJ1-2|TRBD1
TGTGCCATCAACCCGGGACAGGGGGCCTCTATTGGCAATCCCTACACCTTC
CAINPGQGASIGNPYTF
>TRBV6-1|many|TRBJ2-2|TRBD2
TGTGCCAGCAGTCCAACCAGCGGGAATTTCGGGGAGCTGTTTTTT
CASSPTSGNFGELFF
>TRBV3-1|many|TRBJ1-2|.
TGTGCCAGCAGCCCCGAGACAGCTGTAGGCTACACCTTC
CASSPETAVGYTF
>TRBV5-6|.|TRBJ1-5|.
TGTGCCAGCAGCTTGAGTGCAAATCAGCCCCAGCATTTT
CASSLSANQPQHF
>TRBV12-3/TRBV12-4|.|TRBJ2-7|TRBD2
TGTGCCAGCAGTTCCGGACTAGCGGGGTACGACGAGCAGTACTTC
CASSSGLAGYDEQYF
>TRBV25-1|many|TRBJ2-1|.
TGTGCCAGCAGTGAATACAATGAGCAGTTCTTC
CASSEYNEQFF
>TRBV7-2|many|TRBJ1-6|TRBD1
TGTGCCAGCAGCACTAGGCCGGGACAGGCCAGCTATAATTCACCCCTCCACTTT
CASSTRPGQASYNSPLHF
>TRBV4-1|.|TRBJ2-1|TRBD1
TGCGCCAGCAGCCGAGCCCCGACAGGGGGTTCCTACAATGAGCAGTTCTTC
CASSRAPTGGSYNEQFF
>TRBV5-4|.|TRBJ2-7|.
TGTGCCAGAAGCTTCGGCGGCTCCTACGAGCAGTACTTC
CARSFGGSYEQYF
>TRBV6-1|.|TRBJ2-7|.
TGTGCCAGCAGTCGAAGACTTATAGAGGGAGGAAGGGACGAGCAGTACTTC
CASSRRLIEGGRDEQYF
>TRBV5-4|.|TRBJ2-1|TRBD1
TGTGCCAGCAGCTTGAGGGACAGGGGAAATCAGCAGTTCTTC
CASSLRDRGNQQFF
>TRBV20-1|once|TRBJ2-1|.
TGCAGTGCTCCCGACCGGGCAGGGGACTATAAGCAGTTCTTC
CSAPDRAGDYKQFF
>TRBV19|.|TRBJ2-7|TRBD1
TGTGCCAGTAGCTGGTCCGGGACAGCCACCTACGAGCAGTACTTC
CASSWSGTATYEQYF
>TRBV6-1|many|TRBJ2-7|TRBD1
TGTGCCAGCAGTGAAGCAGACAGGGTGAGCTCCTACGAGCAGTACTTC
CASSEADRVSSYEQYF
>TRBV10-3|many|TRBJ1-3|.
TGTGCCATCAGTGAGTTGGAGAGTTCAGGCTCTGGAAACACCATATATTTT
CAISELESSGSGNTIYF
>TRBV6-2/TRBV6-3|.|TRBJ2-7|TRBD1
TGTGCCAGCAGTTACGGGACAGGGATCGAGCGGTACTTC
CASSYGTGIERYF